These 8 T cell receptor beta chains were sequenced from one sample in a study of tumor and adjacent non-tumor tissue in lung cancer. TCRbeta libraries were built with three rounds of nested PCR, modified from ARM-PCR. TCRdb itself ran the multiplex PCR reads through MiXCR, one entry per CDR3 protein. The sample has 69,000 or so distinct CDR3 sequences; 60% to 75% are singletons. The template was RNA from unsorted bulk tissue. The sample taken for sequencing was lung tumor tissue. The source of these receptors is a man in his sixties with non-small cell lung cancer.

As for this clonotype: Since the CDR3 does not end with the conserved phenylalanine or tryptophan, this likely comes from a read error. The V call is TRBV29-1, the J call TRBJ2-6; no clear D. The CDR3 is made up of 15 amino acids. Germline V gene sequence: CDR1 SQVTM, CDR2 ANQGSEA. V lost 6 bases to trimming and J lost 4 bases, with 16 bases between them. The CDR3 nucleotides are TGCAGCGTGAGGTTTTCTAGTACGGGGGCCAACGTCCTGACTCTC. Translating gives CSVRFSSTGANVLTL.

There are many counts of this clonotype. V usage is TRBV11-2 and J usage is TRBJ2-4; 9 positions match TRBD2. The CDR3 covers 18 residues. Germline CDR1 and CDR2: SGHAT and FQNNGV. V dropped 0 bases and J dropped 4; count of bases not matched to a gene: 10. The CDR3 region is CASSLDGETSGHKNIQYF. CDR3 in DNA: TGTGCCAGCAGCTTAGATGGGGAGACTAGCGGACATAAAAACATTCAGTACTTC.

About this clonotype itself: A junction end diverges from the germline sequence, so it may reflect a read error. J is TRBJ1-3 and V is TRBV6-6; tentative D call: TRBD1 (6 bases). CDR1 is MNHNY and CDR2 is SVGAGI in the germline V gene (reference sequence). CDR3 size: 15 residues. The CDR3 is CASNYRDTGRNTIYF. CDR3 sequence (DNA): TGTGCCAGCAATTACCGGGACACGGGGAGAAACACCATATATTTT.

Comment on this clonotype: Mismatch with germline at one junction end may stem from a read error. The chain carries TRBV29-1 and TRBJ2-7; D is undetermined. Germline V gene lookup returns CDR1 SQVTM and CDR2 ANQGSEA. There are 14 residues in the CDR3. In DNA, the CDR3 is TGCAGTGTTGAAGTGCCAGGCATCACCTACGAGCAGTACTTC. This sequence encodes CSVEVPGITYEQYF.

Comments on this clonotype: The junction shows a germline mismatch at one end, possibly a read error. The rearrangement joins TRBV20-1 to TRBJ2-7; 13 bases agree with TRBD2. CDR1 is DFQATT and CDR2 is SNEGSKA in the germline V gene (reference sequence). This CDR3 spans 15 amino acids. The CDR3: CSATGTSGASYKQYF. CDR3 coding DNA: TGCAGTGCTACCGGGACTAGCGGGGCTTCCTACAAGCAGTACTTC.

Comment on this clonotype: The conserved phenylalanine or tryptophan is not found at the CDR3 terminus, so this likely reflects a read error. This chain joins TRBV20-1 and TRBJ2-3, with TRBD2 identical over 12 bases. CDR1 DFQATT and CDR2 SNEGSKA come from the germline V gene (reference sequence). Trimming took 6 bases from V and 3 from J; bases not matched to a gene: 10. The CDR3 is 16 amino acids. The CDR3 region is CSAPASGRAGTDTQYY. The CDR3 DNA is TGCAGTGCCCCAGCTAGCGGGAGGGCCGGGACAGATACGCAGTATTAT.

Comments on this clonotype: The junction shows a germline mismatch at one end, possibly a read error. This chain connects TRBV20-1 to TRBJ1-5; 7 nucleotides line up with TRBD1. CDR1 is DFQATT, CDR2 SNEGSKA, per germline (reference sequence). CDR3 length: 14 residues. This CDR3 reads CTARLTGGNQPQHF. The CDR3 DNA reads TGTACTGCCAGACTAACAGGGGGCAATCAGCCCCAGCATTTT.

The rearrangement links TRBV20-1 to TRBJ2-3, with D possibly matching TRBD1 (5 bases). The CDR3 covers 17 residues. Looked up from germline, CDR1 is DFQATT and CDR2 is SNEGSKA (reference sequence). The germline V and J ends were trimmed by 6 bases and 7 bases, with 29 bases remaining between them. The CDR3 region is CSANDRGGRRNGYTQYF. CDR3 DNA sequence: TGCAGTGCCAACGATAGGGGCGGTAGAAGAAACGGGTATACGCAGTATTTT.